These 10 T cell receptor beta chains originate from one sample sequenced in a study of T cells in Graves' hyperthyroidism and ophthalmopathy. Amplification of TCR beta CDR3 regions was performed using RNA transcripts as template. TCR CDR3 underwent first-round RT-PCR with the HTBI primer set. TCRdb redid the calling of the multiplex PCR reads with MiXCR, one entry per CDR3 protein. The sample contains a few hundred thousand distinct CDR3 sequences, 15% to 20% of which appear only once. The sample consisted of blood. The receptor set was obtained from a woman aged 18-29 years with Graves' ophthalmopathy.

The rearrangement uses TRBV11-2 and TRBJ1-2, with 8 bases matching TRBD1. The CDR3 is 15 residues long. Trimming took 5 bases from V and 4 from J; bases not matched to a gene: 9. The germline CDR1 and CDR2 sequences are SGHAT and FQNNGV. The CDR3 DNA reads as TGTGCCAGCAGCCGGAAAACAGGGGGAAGCTATGGCTACACCTTC. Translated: CASSRKTGGSYGYTF.

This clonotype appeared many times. This CDR3 is CSARDIGGVTMWEQYF. CDR3 nucleotide sequence: TGCAGTGCTAGAGATATCGGAGGTGTGACCATGTGGGAGCAGTACTTC. This chain links TRBV20-1 with TRBJ2-7, with a possible D match to TRBD2 (5 bases). Germline values: CDR1 DFQATT, CDR2 SNEGSKA (reference sequence). Trimming pared 0 bases from V and 7 bases from J, leaving 22 bases between. CDR3 length: 16 residues.

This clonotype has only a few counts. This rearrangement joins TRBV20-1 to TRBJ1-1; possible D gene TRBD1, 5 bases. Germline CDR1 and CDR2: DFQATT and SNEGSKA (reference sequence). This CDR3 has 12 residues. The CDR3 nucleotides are TGCGGCAGGAGGAGGGGGAACACTGAAGCTTTCTTT. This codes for CGRRRGNTEAFF.

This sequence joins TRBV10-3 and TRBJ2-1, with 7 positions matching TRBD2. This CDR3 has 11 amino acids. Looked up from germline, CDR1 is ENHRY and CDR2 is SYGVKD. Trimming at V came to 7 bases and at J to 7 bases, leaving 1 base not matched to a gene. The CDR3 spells CAITGGNEQFF. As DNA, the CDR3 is TGTGCCATCACGGGAGGAAATGAGCAGTTCTTC.

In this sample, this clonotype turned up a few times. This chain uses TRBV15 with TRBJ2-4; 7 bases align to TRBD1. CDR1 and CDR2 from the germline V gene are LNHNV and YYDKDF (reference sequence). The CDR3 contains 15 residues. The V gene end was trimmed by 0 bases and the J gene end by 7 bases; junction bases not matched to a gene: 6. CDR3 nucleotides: TGTGCCACCAGCAGAGACCCGGGACAGTTCAACATTCAGTACTTC. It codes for CATSRDPGQFNIQYF.

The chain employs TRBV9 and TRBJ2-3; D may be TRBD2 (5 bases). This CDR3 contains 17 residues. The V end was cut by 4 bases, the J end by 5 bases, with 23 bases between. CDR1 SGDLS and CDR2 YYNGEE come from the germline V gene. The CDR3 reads CASSSPTSSYLGDTQYF. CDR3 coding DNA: TGTGCCAGCAGCAGTCCTACCTCTAGCTATCTTGGAGATACGCAGTATTTT.

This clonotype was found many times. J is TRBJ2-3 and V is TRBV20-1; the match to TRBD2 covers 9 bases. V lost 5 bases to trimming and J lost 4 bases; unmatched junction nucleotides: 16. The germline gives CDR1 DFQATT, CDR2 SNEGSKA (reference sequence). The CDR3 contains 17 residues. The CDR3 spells CSAAGGAAGGQSDTQYF. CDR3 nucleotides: TGCAGTGCTGCCGGCGGGGCGGCGGGGGGGCAGTCAGATACGCAGTATTTT.

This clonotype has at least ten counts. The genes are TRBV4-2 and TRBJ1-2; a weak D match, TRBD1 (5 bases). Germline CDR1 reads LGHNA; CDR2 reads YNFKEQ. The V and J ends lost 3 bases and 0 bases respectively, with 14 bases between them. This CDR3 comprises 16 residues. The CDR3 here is CASSQADSAANYGYTF. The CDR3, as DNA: TGTGCCAGCAGCCAGGCTGACAGTGCCGCTAACTATGGCTACACCTTC.

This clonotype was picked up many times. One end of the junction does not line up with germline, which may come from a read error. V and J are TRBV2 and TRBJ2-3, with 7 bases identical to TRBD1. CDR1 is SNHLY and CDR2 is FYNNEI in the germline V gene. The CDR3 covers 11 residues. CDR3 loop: CASSGTGTQYF. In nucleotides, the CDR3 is TGTGCCAGCAGTGGGACAGGTACGCAGTATTTT.

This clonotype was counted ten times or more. CDR3 DNA sequence: TGCGCCAGCGCAGCCATAACAGGGAACTCTGGGGCCAACGTCCTGACTTTC. Its protein product is CASAAITGNSGANVLTF. The chain has TRBV5-1 and TRBJ2-6; TRBD1 might be the D (6 bases). Trimming took 7 bases from V and 0 from J, leaving 17 bases between them. The CDR3 contains 17 residues. CDR1 SGHRS and CDR2 YFSETQ come from the germline V gene.